Presented here are 2 T cell receptor beta chains from one specimen sequenced in a study of blood T cell repertoires in COVID-19 (TCRdb year 2020). Receptor libraries were prepared by the immunoSEQ multiplex PCR assay. Sourced from immuneACCESS, this table was stored by TCRdb with only in-frame sequences that have V and J called. A share of the clones is absent; for the studies checked, an unresolved V gene accounts for under half, and the remainder has no known explanation. Present in this sample are fewer than 70,000 clones, approximately 91% of which were seen just once. The ten largest account for 7% to 10% of the sample. Material: peripheral blood. The receptors stem from a woman aged 70-85 years with active COVID-19.

The V call is TRBV10-3, the J call TRBJ1-1; D gene unclear. Germline CDR1 ENHRY, CDR2 SYGVKD. This CDR3 is built from 14 residues. V gave up 0 bases and J gave up 9 bases, with 14 bases separating them. DNA of the CDR3: TGTGCCATCAGTGAGTCGACGGCGGTTGTCAAAGCTTTCTTT. Translating it yields CAISESTAVVKAFF.

The DNA of the CDR3 is TGTGCCTGGAGTGTAGGCGACAGGGATAATCAGCCCCAGCATTTT. This codes for CAWSVGDRDNQPQHF. This chain uses TRBV30 with TRBJ1-5; 7 bases match TRBD1. In germline, CDR1 is GTSNPN, CDR2 SVGIG (reference sequence). The junction had 6 bases not matched to a gene; V was cut back by 0 bases and J by 4 bases. The CDR3 has 15 residues.